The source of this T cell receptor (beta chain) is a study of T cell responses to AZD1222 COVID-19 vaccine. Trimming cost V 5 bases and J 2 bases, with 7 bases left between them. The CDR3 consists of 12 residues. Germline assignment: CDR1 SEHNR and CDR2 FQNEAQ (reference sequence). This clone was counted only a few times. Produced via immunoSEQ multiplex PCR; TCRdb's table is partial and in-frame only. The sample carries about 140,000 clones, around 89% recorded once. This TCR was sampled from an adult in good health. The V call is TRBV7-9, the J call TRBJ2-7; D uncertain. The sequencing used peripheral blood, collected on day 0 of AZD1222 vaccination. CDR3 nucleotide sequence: TGTGCCAGCAGCACCGAGGCCTACGAGCAGTACTTC. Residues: CASSTEAYEQYF. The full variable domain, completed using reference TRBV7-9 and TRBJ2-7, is DTGVSQNPRHKITKRGQNVTFRCDPISEHNRLYWYRQTLGQGPEFLTYFQNEAQLEKSRLLSDRFSAERPKGSFSTLEIQRTEQGDSAMYLCASSTEAYEQYFGPGTRLTVT.